This TCR beta chain originates from a study of identifying expanded T cells in peripheral blood. No infections or other immune events were documented during collection. The repertoire was sequenced with immunoSEQ multiplex PCR; TCRdb's copy has only in-frame clones and lacks some. The sample includes tens of thousands of clones, over 75% of them seen just once. With 0 bases removed from V and 4 bases from J, the gap between germline ends came to 10 bases. CDR3 length equals 14 residues. Germline V gene data show CDR1 as MNHEY and CDR2 as SVGAGI. Sequencing was done on a sample of blood. The TCR comes from a person between 18 and 75 years old in good health. This chain connects TRBV6-5 to TRBJ2-7; D unresolved. DNA of the CDR3: TGTGCCAGCAGTTACTCGTCAGTCCCTTACGAGCAGTACTTC. This encodes CASSYSSVPYEQYF.